These 16 T cell receptor beta chains came from one sample sequenced in a study of robustness of blood B and T cell sequencing. The template for TCR beta quantification was mRNA, not genomic DNA. cDNA synthesis used template switching with a 5' universal priming oligo. A 12-nucleotide random UMI in the template-switch oligo labeled every cDNA molecule. TCRdb used MiXCR to reprocess the PCR reads, holding one entry per CDR3 protein. The sample carries approximately 3,500 distinct CDR3 sequences, approximately 54% recorded once. The sample consisted of peripheral blood. All receptors derive from a human donor in good health.

This chain joins TRBV5-1 and TRBJ1-1; D ambiguous. Looked up from germline, CDR1 is SGHRS and CDR2 is YFSETQ. The CDR3 has 14 amino acids. V lost 4 bases and J 4 bases, leaving 14 bases between the germline ends. CDR3 bases: TGCGCCAGCAGCCAGGACCCCCCGGGCACTGAAGCTTTCTTT. Translation gives CASSQDPPGTEAFF.

The gene calls are TRBV11-1 and TRBJ2-1; D unclear. The CDR3 length is 15 residues. CDR1 is SGHAT and CDR2 is FQDESV in the germline V gene (reference sequence). V lost 4 bases, J lost 8 bases, and 18 bases lay in between. The DNA of the CDR3 is TGTGCCAGCAGCTCTTGGGGTCGAGGTGAGGATGAGCAGTTCTTC. It encodes CASSSWGRGEDEQFF. Using reference TRBV11-1 and TRBJ2-1 for the parts outside the CDR3, the full variable domain is EAEVAQSPRYKITEKSQAVAFWCDPISGHATLYWYRQILGQGPELLVQFQDESVVDDSQLPKDRFSAERLKGVDSTLKIQPAELGDSAMYLCASSSWGRGEDEQFFGPGTRLTVL.

The genes are TRBV7-6 and TRBJ1-1; D gene uncertain. Per germline, CDR1 SGHVS and CDR2 FNYEAQ. Trimming shortened V by 3 bases and J by 0 bases, and 8 bases separated the two germline ends. The CDR3 spans 14 residues. The CDR3 loop is CASSFSDMNTEAFF. CDR3 DNA sequence: TGTGCCAGCAGCTTCAGTGACATGAACACTGAAGCTTTCTTT. The full variable domain, in which reference TRBV7-6 and TRBJ1-1 provide the parts outside the CDR3, is GAGVSQSPRYKVTKRGQDVALRCDPISGHVSLYWYRQALGQGPEFLTYFNYEAQQDKSGLPNDRFSAERPEGSISTLTIQRTEQRDSAMYRCASSFSDMNTEAFFGQGTRLTVV.

V and J are TRBV7-3 and TRBJ2-5, with TRBD2 matching over 9 bases. This CDR3 region has 15 residues. V lost 0 bases and J lost 7; bases outside the gene matches: 6. CDR1 and CDR2 from the germline V gene are SGHTA and FQGTGA. DNA of the CDR3: TGTGCCAGCAGCTTAACTCTAGCGGGAATCTCGACCCAGTACTTC. Its translation is CASSLTLAGISTQYF.

This clonotype turned up a few times. The CDR3 DNA is TGCGCCAGCAAACCGGACCTGGGAAATGAGCAGTTCTTC. Translation: CASKPDLGNEQFF. This chain uses TRBV5-1 with TRBJ2-1, with D unresolved. CDR3 length equals 13 residues. V was cut by 6 bases and J by 7 bases, with 14 bases left in between. Germline V gene lookup returns CDR1 SGHRS and CDR2 YFSETQ.

The V gene is TRBV18, the J gene TRBJ1-1; 9 bases map to TRBD1. The V gene's germline CDR1 is KGHSH and CDR2 LQKENI. Trimming removed 4 bases from V and 1 base from J; junction bases left unmatched: 10. CDR3 length equals 17 residues. CDR3 sequence: CASSLFTGGARNTEAFF. DNA for the CDR3: TGTGCCAGCTCACTCTTCACAGGGGGCGCGAGGAACACTGAAGCTTTCTTT.

This clonotype has a single count. This chain uses TRBV5-6 with TRBJ2-4; a weak D match, TRBD1 (5 bases). Germline CDR1 SGHDT, CDR2 YYEEEE. Trimming shortened V by 0 bases and J by 9 bases, and 16 bases separated the two germline ends. This CDR3 region has 15 residues. The CDR3 DNA follows: TGTGCCAGCAGCTTGGTAGGGCAGGGATTAGTCATTCAGTACTTC. This translates into CASSLVGQGLVIQYF.

The chain links TRBV5-1 to TRBJ2-1, with 8 bases matching TRBD2. Germline V gives CDR1 SGHRS, CDR2 YFSETQ. Trimming took 0 bases from V and 4 from J; bases not matched to a gene: 6. This CDR3 comprises 16 residues. The CDR3 region is CASSLEVGLEYNEQFF. Written as DNA, the CDR3 is TGCGCCAGCAGCTTGGAAGTGGGACTAGAGTACAATGAGCAGTTCTTC. Full variable domain (missing parts from reference TRBV5-1 and TRBJ2-1): KAGVTQTPRYLIKTRGQQVTLSCSPISGHRSVSWYQQTPGQGLQFLFEYFSETQRNKGNFPGRFSGRQFSNSRSEMNVSTLELGDSALYLCASSLEVGLEYNEQFFGPGTRLTVL.

In its sample, this clonotype is large. The V call is TRBV3-1, the J call TRBJ2-1; 8 bases map to TRBD2. V was clipped by 7 bases and J by 2 bases; unmatched bases: 7. Germline CDR1 reads LGHDT; CDR2 reads YNNKEL (reference sequence). The CDR3 has 15 residues. The CDR3 nucleotides are TGTGCCAGCAACCTCGGGGGGGAGGCCTACAATGAGCAGTTCTTC. The encoded protein is CASNLGGEAYNEQFF.

DNA of the CDR3: TGTGCCAGCAGCTCGACCCCGGGACTTAATTACGAGCAGTACTTC. Protein product: CASSSTPGLNYEQYF. The chain employs TRBV7-9 and TRBJ2-7, with a tentative D call TRBD2 (6 bases). The CDR3 totals 15 residues. The germline gives CDR1 SEHNR, CDR2 FQNEAQ (reference sequence). V was shortened by 4 bases and J by 4 bases, with 17 bases between the two germline ends.

The chain links TRBV5-1 to TRBJ2-1; TRBD1 matches at 11 bases. Trimming removed 3 bases from V and 3 bases from J; junction bases left unmatched: 2. Germline loops: CDR1 SGHRS, CDR2 YFSETQ. The CDR3 is made up of 15 amino acids. The CDR3 DNA reads TGCGCCAGCAGCTCGGGACAGGGGGGCTACAATGAGCAGTTCTTC. Translation: CASSSGQGGYNEQFF.

The V gene is TRBV20-1, the J gene TRBJ2-7; D gene ambiguous. Germline V CDR1 and CDR2: DFQATT, SNEGSKA (reference sequence). This CDR3 spans 12 amino acids. V was shortened by 0 bases and J by 4 bases, with 7 bases between the two germline ends. DNA for the CDR3: TGCAGTGCTAGAGACGTAGGGTACGAGCAGTACTTC. It encodes CSARDVGYEQYF.

This chain joins TRBV12-5 and TRBJ2-3, with TRBD1 matching 7 bases. The CDR3 has 14 amino acids. V was pared by 6 bases and J by 5 bases, with 8 bases of the junction left unmatched. CDR1 and CDR2 (germline): LGHNT, FRNRAP. CDR3 sequence: CASGLLQGRDTQYF. For the CDR3, the DNA is TGTGCTAGTGGGTTGCTACAGGGGCGAGATACGCAGTATTTT. Together with reference TRBV12-5 and TRBJ2-3, the CDR3 gives the full variable domain: DARVTQTPRHKVTEMGQEVTMRCQPILGHNTVFWYRQTMMQGLELLAYFRNRAPLDDSGMPKDRFSAEMPDATLATLKIQPSEPRDSAVYFCASGLLQGRDTQYFGPGTRLTVL.

This chain joins TRBV6-1 and TRBJ2-7; TRBD1 is a possible D gene (6 bases). This CDR3 comprises 13 residues. V was trimmed by 6 bases and J by 2 bases, leaving 11 bases between them. Germline V gene lookup returns CDR1 MNHNS and CDR2 SASEGT. This CDR3 is CASRRRTAYEQYF. In DNA, the CDR3 is TGTGCCAGCAGGCGAAGGACAGCCTACGAGCAGTACTTC.

The sample holds one count of this clonotype. V gene TRBV6-5 combines with J gene TRBJ2-3; no reliable D call. Trimming shortened V by 2 bases and J by 2 bases, and 17 bases separated the two germline ends. Germline assignment: CDR1 MNHEY and CDR2 SVGAGI. The CDR3 is 17 amino acids. The CDR3: CASSYQASLSNTDTQYF. The CDR3 DNA follows: TGTGCCAGCAGTTACCAGGCCTCACTATCCAACACAGATACGCAGTATTTT.

The sample holds one count of this clonotype. The chain has TRBV6-5 and TRBJ2-2; 10 nucleotides align to TRBD2. This CDR3 has 17 residues. Germline V gene lookup returns CDR1 MNHEY and CDR2 SVGAGI. Trimming cost V 0 bases and J 6 bases; bases outside gene matches: 7. This CDR3 is CASSYSAPGLAPGELFF. CDR3 bases: TGTGCCAGCAGTTACTCCGCCCCGGGACTAGCGCCCGGGGAGCTGTTTTTT.